The entry below gives a single TCR beta chain sequence along with its context. Trimming took 2 bases from V and 5 from J; bases not matched to a gene: 11. This CDR3 has 17 amino acids. CDR1 is LNHDA and CDR2 is SQIVND in the germline V gene (reference sequence). Recruits, aged about 18 to 89 years, lived in 24 US areas. Each participant's cohort was designated according to participant-reported clinical history. This record belongs to a study of blood T cell repertoires in COVID-19. Study at large: From T cells, B-cell-depleted T cells, or PBMCs came the material, which was cDNA or gDNA.

Original analysis: Reference gene primers were amplified, and this amplification served to estimate nucleated cell counts. The protocol was immunoSEQ multiplex PCR, while the TCRdb copy is restricted to in-frame clones and leaves out a portion. That table is the source of V, J and clone size, and D and trimming were worked out from the DNA. The sample lists approximately 180,000 clones, roughly 87% occurring once. This rearrangement joins TRBV19 to TRBJ2-3, with TRBD2 matching over 9 bases. Sequencing was done on a sample of PBMCs or T cells enriched from blood (not recorded which). The TCR comes from a woman aged 40-49 years with acute COVID-19. As DNA, the CDR3 is TGTGCCAGTAGTATAAAGGCTAGCGGGGAGATATTAGATACGCAGTATTTT. This codes for CASSIKASGEILDTQYF. Together with reference TRBV19 and TRBJ2-3, the CDR3 gives the full variable domain: DGGITQSPKYLFRKEGQNVTLSCEQNLNHDAMYWYRQDPGQGLRLIYYSQIVNDFQKGDIAEGYSVSREKKESFPLTVTSAQKNPTAFYLCASSIKASGEILDTQYFGPGTRLTVL.